Each of the 17 T cell receptor beta chains below was sequenced from the same sample in a study of blood T cell repertoires in COVID-19. Repertoires were generated with immunoSEQ multiplex PCR, while TCRdb's copy carries only in-frame clones and drops some. The sample includes roughly 500,000 clones, 80% to 90% of them seen just once. Sequenced material: peripheral blood. These receptor sequences come from a man aged 18 to 30 with COVID-19, enrolled during active disease.

This clone appeared once. V and J are TRBV25-1 and TRBJ2-5, with D hard to call. The CDR3 extends over 13 amino acids. CDR1 MGHDK and CDR2 SYGVNS come from the germline V gene. The germline V and J ends were trimmed by 7 bases and 4 bases, with 13 bases remaining between them. The CDR3 reads CASNSPGGETQYF. CDR3 bases: TGTGCCAGCAACTCACCCGGCGGAGAGACCCAGTACTTC.

V and J are TRBV5-4 and TRBJ1-1, with D possibly matching TRBD1 (5 bases). With 4 bases removed from V and 0 bases from J, the gap between germline ends came to 19 bases. Germline values: CDR1 SGHNT, CDR2 YYREEE (reference sequence). The CDR3 sequence is 17 residues long. The CDR3 region is CASSPNIWDLMNTEAFF. The DNA for the CDR3 is TGTGCCAGCAGCCCGAACATCTGGGACTTGATGAACACTGAAGCTTTCTTT.

Here the CDR3 reads CATSDASGSRLYTQYF. CDR3 DNA: TGTGCCACCAGTGATGCTAGCGGGAGCCGGTTATATACGCAGTATTTT. The chain links TRBV24-1 to TRBJ2-3; 10 bases match TRBD2. The length of the CDR3 is 16 residues. Germline V CDR1 and CDR2: KGHDR, SFDVKD. J lost 7 bases, V lost 3 bases, and 9 bases had no gene match.

The chain recombines TRBV20-1 with TRBJ1-2; D gene uncertain. The germline V gene has CDR1 DFQATT and CDR2 SNEGSKA (reference sequence). The ends were cut back, 6 bases at V and 5 bases at J, with 10 bases in the middle. The CDR3 sequence is 11 residues long. CDR3 protein: CSARREYGYTF. The CDR3 DNA follows: TGCAGTGCGCGGAGAGAATATGGCTACACCTTC.

This chain connects TRBV10-1 to TRBJ2-2; 8 bases are a match to TRBD1. In germline, CDR1 is WNHNN, CDR2 SYGVQD (reference sequence). The CDR3 has 14 amino acids. Trimming cost V 6 bases and J 4 bases; bases outside gene matches: 4. CDR3 region: CASSRTGSTGELFF. In DNA form, the CDR3 reads TGCGCCAGCAGCCGGACAGGGAGCACCGGGGAGCTGTTTTTT.

This clone was counted a single time. This chain links TRBV30 with TRBJ2-3, with a possible D match to TRBD2 (5 bases). This CDR3 is 11 amino acids long. V gave up 4 bases and J gave up 8 bases, with 10 bases separating them. Germline CDR1 GTSNPN, CDR2 SVGIG (reference sequence). The DNA for the CDR3 is TGTGCCTGGAATAGCCGGGGTACGCAGTATTTT. Its protein is CAWNSRGTQYF.

This chain connects TRBV5-1 to TRBJ1-1; possibly TRBD1 for D (6 bases). This CDR3 contains 15 residues. Germline V gene data show CDR1 as SGHRS and CDR2 as YFSETQ. V was pared by 3 bases and J by 7 bases, with 19 bases between. CDR3 residues: CASSSERGASGEAFF. For the CDR3, the DNA is TGCGCCAGCAGCTCCGAGCGGGGGGCGTCTGGTGAAGCTTTCTTT.

The rearrangement uses TRBV10-3 and TRBJ1-2; weak D call: TRBD1 (6 bases). V lost 6 bases and J 0 bases, leaving 20 bases between the germline ends. The germline V gene encodes CDR1 ENHRY and CDR2 SYGVKD. The CDR3 extends over 17 amino acids. The CDR3 DNA sequence: TGTGCCATCAGCGACCCTGGACAGATATCGACTAACTATGGCTACACCTTC. Its translation: CAISDPGQISTNYGYTF.

CDR3 nucleotide sequence: TGTGCCAGCAGTTTAGGCTACTACGAGCAGTACTTC. As protein: CASSLGYYEQYF. This chain links TRBV12-3 or TRBV12-4 with TRBJ2-7; D not resolved. The CDR3 is made up of 12 amino acids. The V gene lost 1 base and the J gene lost 3 bases, with 4 bases spanning the gap.

The J gene is TRBJ1-4, the V gene TRBV19; unclear D gene. The CDR3 length is 17 residues. Germline values: CDR1 LNHDA, CDR2 SQIVND (reference sequence). Trimming pared 1 base from V and 8 bases from J, leaving 20 bases between. The CDR3 region has the DNA TGTGCCAGTAGTATAGGGTGGGGAAACCTGGGCGGGGAAAAACTGTTTTTT. The encoded protein is CASSIGWGNLGGEKLFF.

V gene TRBV2 combines with J gene TRBJ2-7, with a weak D call TRBD2 (5 bases). This CDR3 comprises 13 residues. Germline values: CDR1 SNHLY, CDR2 FYNNEI. V was clipped by 7 bases and J by 3 bases, with 13 bases between them. The CDR3 DNA reads TGTGCCAGCATCAGAGGGCCAGACTACGAGCAGTACTTC. It yields the protein CASIRGPDYEQYF.

This sequence joins TRBV30 and TRBJ2-7; 12 bases align to TRBD2. The V gene's germline CDR1 is GTSNPN and CDR2 SVGIG (reference sequence). J gave up 3 bases and V 3 bases, and 9 bases lay outside the gene matches. The CDR3 extends over 16 amino acids. CDR3 in amino acids: CAWSLPSGRAGYEQYF. CDR3 DNA: TGTGCCTGGAGCCTCCCTAGCGGGAGGGCTGGCTACGAGCAGTACTTC.

The chain links TRBV19 to TRBJ2-7, with 9 bases matching TRBD2. V was pared by 5 bases and J by 6 bases, with 11 bases of the junction left unmatched. The germline V gene encodes CDR1 LNHDA and CDR2 SQIVND (reference sequence). The CDR3 contains 15 residues. CDR3 sequence: CASSPQLGSGSEQYF. CDR3 DNA sequence: TGTGCCAGTAGTCCCCAACTTGGTAGCGGGAGCGAGCAGTACTTC.

The chain links TRBV30 to TRBJ2-7, with no clear D. Germline CDR1 GTSNPN, CDR2 SVGIG (reference sequence). Trimming shortened V by 0 bases and J by 0 bases, and 9 bases separated the two germline ends. This CDR3 spans 14 amino acids. This chain's CDR3 is CAWSVGASSYEQYF. In nucleotides, the CDR3 is TGTGCCTGGAGTGTAGGAGCGAGCTCCTACGAGCAGTACTTC.

This rearrangement joins TRBV7-9 to TRBJ2-7, with a weak D call TRBD1 (5 bases). The CDR3 runs to 14 residues. Germline V CDR1 and CDR2: SEHNR, FQNEAQ (reference sequence). The germline V and J ends were trimmed by 3 bases and 6 bases, with 15 bases remaining between them. The CDR3 nucleotides are TGTGCCAGCAGCTTCGCAGGGTTGCGCCCCGAGCAGTACTTC. Translating gives CASSFAGLRPEQYF.

The chain couples TRBV29-1 to TRBJ2-2; D is perhaps TRBD2 (5 bases). Trimming removed 0 bases from V and 0 bases from J, with 11 bases in between. This CDR3 comprises 16 residues. Germline CDR1 and CDR2: SQVTM and ANQGSEA. The CDR3 protein is CSVEDRGRTNTGELFF. In DNA, the CDR3 is TGCAGCGTTGAAGATCGAGGGAGAACGAACACCGGGGAGCTGTTTTTT.

This sequence joins TRBV7-9 and TRBJ2-7, with 9 bases matching TRBD1. Germline CDR1 SEHNR, CDR2 FQNEAQ (reference sequence). V lost 5 bases to trimming and J lost 5 bases; unmatched junction nucleotides: 10. The CDR3 length is 15 residues. This CDR3 reads CASSAYGTGYHEQYF. The CDR3 nucleotides are TGTGCCAGCAGCGCCTACGGGACAGGGTACCACGAGCAGTACTTC.